A single sample is the source of the 2 T cell receptor beta chains below, sequenced in a study of T cells in Graves' hyperthyroidism and ophthalmopathy. Amplified TCR beta CDR3 regions derived from RNA transcripts. First-round RT-PCR of the TCR CDR3 relied on the HTBI primer set. TCRdb recomputed calls from the multiplex PCR reads with MiXCR, one row per CDR3 protein. The sample lists approximately 100,000 distinct CDR3 sequences, approximately 50% occurring once. Sample: blood. These receptors were obtained from a man aged 40-49 years with Graves' hyperthyroidism.

V and J are TRBV6-1 and TRBJ2-3, with 10 bases matching TRBD2. The ends lost 6 bases at V and 6 bases at J; junction bases unmatched: 27. The CDR3 covers 21 residues. Per germline, CDR1 MNHNS and CDR2 SASEGT. The CDR3 reads CASSPDLLRSGRASLWDTQYF. The CDR3, as DNA: TGTGCCAGCAGCCCCGATCTACTACGCAGCGGGAGGGCTAGTTTGTGGGATACGCAGTATTTT.

This clonotype was observed many times. The rearrangement links TRBV10-2 to TRBJ2-5; possibly TRBD1 for D (6 bases). The CDR3 sequence is 15 residues long. V was cut by 6 bases and J by 2 bases, with 16 bases left in between. Germline loops: CDR1 WSHSY, CDR2 SAAADI. The CDR3 is CASRPIDRLQETQYF. CDR3 in DNA: TGCGCCAGCAGACCCATAGACAGGTTACAAGAGACCCAGTACTTC.